This T cell receptor beta chain was identified in a study of T cell responses to AZD1222 COVID-19 vaccine. Overall study results and limits: Baseline seropositives among AZD1222 recipients totaled only 5 to 7. Once two AZD1222 doses were given, Spike-specific TCR breadth and depth went up.

Pooling covered second doses at about 4 or about 12 weeks. Clones were sequenced by immunoSEQ multiplex PCR, and TCRdb holds only the in-frame ones, with some missing. The sample yields around 200,000 clones, under 95% seen once. Comment on this clone: Antigen specificity is unknown.

The V and J ends lost 3 bases and 2 bases, in that order; junction bases with no gene match: 0. The CDR3 spans 14 residues. The V gene's germline CDR1 is SEHNR and CDR2 FQNEAQ (reference sequence). Sequenced here: peripheral blood, sampled 28 days after the second AZD1222 dose. This receptor was obtained from an adult who received the AZD1222 COVID-19 vaccine. The chain recombines TRBV7-9 with TRBJ2-5; 10 nucleotides align to TRBD2. CDR3 loop: CASSLGLAQETQYF. The CDR3 nucleotides read TGTGCCAGCAGCTTGGGACTAGCGCAAGAGACCCAGTACTTC.